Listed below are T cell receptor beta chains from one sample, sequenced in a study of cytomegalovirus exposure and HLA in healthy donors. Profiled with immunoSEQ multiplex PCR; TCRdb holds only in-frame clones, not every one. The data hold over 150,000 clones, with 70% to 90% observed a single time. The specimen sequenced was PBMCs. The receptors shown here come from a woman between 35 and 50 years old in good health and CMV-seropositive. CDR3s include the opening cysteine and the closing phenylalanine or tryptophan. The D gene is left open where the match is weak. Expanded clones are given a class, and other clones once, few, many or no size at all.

CASKRGAGEGNEQFF	TGCGCCAGCAAACGCGGAGCGGGAGAGGGGAATGAGCAGTTCTTC	TRBJ2-1	TRBV5-1	TRBD2	once
CASSFRTRGTDTQYF	TGTGCCAGCAGCTTCCGAACTCGTGGCACAGATACGCAGTATTTT	TRBJ2-3	TRBV5-6	-	few
CASSYSTGLNTEAFF	TGTGCCAGCAGTTACTCGACAGGGTTGAACACTGAAGCTTTCTTT	TRBJ1-1	TRBV6-5	TRBD1	-
CASSLVWGGRTEAFF	TGTGCCAGCAGTTTAGTCTGGGGCGGGAGGACTGAAGCTTTCTTT	TRBJ1-1	TRBV27	-	-
CASSLGGGQGYGYTF	TGTGCCAGCAGCTTAGGCGGGGGACAGGGTTATGGCTACACCTTC	TRBJ1-2	TRBV7-9	TRBD1	-
CASSRGQHYEQYF	TGTGCCAGCAGCCGGGGACAGCACTACGAGCAGTACTTC	TRBJ2-7	TRBV11-3	TRBD1	-
CASSQDQMGRLRFF	TGTGCCAGCAGTCAAGATCAGATGGGCAGGTTACGGTTCTTC	TRBJ2-1	TRBV6-6	-	-
CASSLGTSGRSVNEQFF	TGTGCCAGCAGCTTAGGGACTAGCGGGAGGTCTGTTAATGAGCAGTTCTTC	TRBJ2-1	TRBV11-2	TRBD2	-
CASNYARYEQYF	TGTGCCAGCAACTACGCTCGGTACGAGCAGTACTTC	TRBJ2-7	TRBV2	-	-
CATSRVDRGSNYGYTF	TGTGCCACCAGCAGAGTAGACAGGGGATCAAACTATGGCTACACCTTC	TRBJ1-2	TRBV15	TRBD1	few
CASSQDLQVLSDQPQHF	TGTGCCAGCAGCCAAGATCTGCAGGTATTATCGGATCAGCCCCAGCATTTT	TRBJ1-5	TRBV4-2	-	-
CAASGLVRVNTQYF	TGTGCCGCTAGTGGGCTAGTCAGGGTAAATACGCAGTATTTT	TRBJ2-3	TRBV28	-	few
CASRSPGQPNYGYTF	TGTGCCAGCAGATCACCGGGACAACCGAACTATGGCTACACCTTC	TRBJ1-2	TRBV6-5	-	-
CASSLRTGENIQYF	TGCGCCAGCAGCTTGAGGACAGGGGAAAACATTCAGTACTTC	TRBJ2-4	TRBV5-1	TRBD1	-
CASSPPGRLYEQYF	TGTGCCAGCTCACCACCGGGTCGACTCTACGAGCAGTACTTC	TRBJ2-7	TRBV18	-	-
CASSMSGLANEKLFF	TGTGCCAGTAGTATGTCGGGACTAGCTAATGAAAAACTGTTTTTT	TRBJ1-4	TRBV19	-	-
CASSSYQKLTGNEQFF	TGCGCCAGCAGCTCATACCAGAAATTAACAGGCAATGAGCAGTTCTTC	TRBJ2-1	TRBV5-1	-	once
CASSSNGLGEADTQYF	TGTGCCAGCAGCTCAAACGGACTAGGAGAAGCAGATACGCAGTATTTT	TRBJ2-3	TRBV5-4	TRBD2	-
CASSQEGTGGTQYF	TGCGCCAGCAGCCAAGAGGGGACAGGGGGGACCCAGTACTTC	TRBJ2-5	TRBV4-1	TRBD1	-
CASSLTSYSGANVLTF	TGCGCCAGCAGCTTGACCAGCTACAGTGGGGCCAACGTCCTGACTTTC	TRBJ2-6	TRBV5-1	-	-
CASNPTGGAKNIQYF	TGTGCCAGCAATCCAACAGGGGGGGCCAAAAACATTCAGTACTTC	TRBJ2-4	TRBV27	TRBD1	-
CASSPAGRGSGRLGEQFF	TGCGCCAGCAGCCCAGCGGGTAGAGGGAGCGGGAGATTGGGTGAGCAGTTCTTC	TRBJ2-1	TRBV5-1	TRBD2	few
CASSIVADSNQPQHF	TGTGCCAGTAGTATAGTAGCGGATAGCAATCAGCCCCAGCATTTT	TRBJ1-5	TRBV19	-	once
CASSERQTSINEQFF	TGTGCCAGCAGCGAGAGGCAGACTAGTATCAATGAGCAGTTCTTC	TRBJ2-1	TRBV7-9	-	-
CASSFNPPNEQFF	TGCGCCAGCAGCTTTAATCCCCCCAATGAGCAGTTCTTC	TRBJ2-1	TRBV5-1	-	few
CASSQGSTGANVLTF	TGCGCCAGCAGCCAGGGTTCTACTGGGGCCAACGTCCTGACTTTC	TRBJ2-6	TRBV10-1	-	-
CASSLGRARGETQYF	TGTGCCAGCAGTTTAGGGCGGGCTAGAGGAGAGACCCAGTACTTC	TRBJ2-5	TRBV27	-	-
CSVSLLPTNEKLFF	TGCAGCGTGAGCCTTCTACCAACTAATGAAAAACTGTTTTTT	TRBJ1-4	TRBV29-1	-	-
CASSETGGKETQYF	TGTGCCAGCAGTGAAACAGGGGGGAAGGAGACCCAGTACTTC	TRBJ2-5	TRBV6-1	TRBD1	-
CASSLAAPYEQYF	TGTGCCAGCAGCCTAGCGGCCCCCTACGAGCAGTACTTC	TRBJ2-7	TRBV6-1	TRBD2	-
CASSQDRGETQYF	TGTGCCAGCAGCCAGGACAGGGGGGAGACCCAGTACTTC	TRBJ2-5	TRBV7-7	TRBD1	once
CSVSDRGNTIYF	TGCAGCGTATCGGACAGGGGAAACACCATATATTTT	TRBJ1-3	TRBV29-1	TRBD1	-
CASGGIPYGYTF	TGTGCCAGCGGGGGGATCCCCTATGGCTACACCTTC	TRBJ1-2	TRBV27	-	once
CASSVGPGGYGYTF	TGTGCCAGCAGCGTAGGTCCGGGGGGATATGGCTACACCTTC	TRBJ1-2	TRBV9	-	few
CSVNRGDYEQYF	TGCAGCGTGAACAGGGGAGACTACGAGCAGTACTTC	TRBJ2-7	TRBV29-1	TRBD1	-
CASSLDTGGIPTNEKLFF	TGTGCCAGCAGCTTAGATACAGGAGGGATCCCAACTAATGAAAAACTGTTTTTT	TRBJ1-4	TRBV7-6	-	-
CASSARGGTEAFF	TGTGCCAGCAGCGCCAGAGGGGGCACTGAAGCTTTCTTT	TRBJ1-1	TRBV7-3	-	-
CASRNYNEQFF	TGTGCCAGCCGGAACTACAATGAGCAGTTCTTC	TRBJ2-1	TRBV5-4	-	-
CSVSGQDLNTIYF	TGCAGCGTTAGCGGACAGGACCTAAACACCATATATTTT	TRBJ1-3	TRBV29-1	TRBD1	-
CASSPRDRENEQFF	TGTGCCAGCAGCCCCCGGGACAGGGAGAATGAGCAGTTCTTC	TRBJ2-1	TRBV7-8	TRBD1	few
CASSPGRTSGRRTDTQYF	TGTGCCAGCAGCCCTGGTCGGACTAGCGGGAGACGAACAGATACGCAGTATTTT	TRBJ2-3	TRBV7-8	TRBD2	-
CASSLFGLATEQFF	TGTGCCAGCAGCTTATTCGGACTAGCCACTGAGCAGTTCTTC	TRBJ2-1	TRBV13	TRBD2	-
CASSRQGLDYEQYF	TGTGCCAGCAGCCGACAAGGACTAGACTACGAGCAGTACTTC	TRBJ2-7	TRBV7-9	TRBD2	once
CASSLGTGNTEAFF	TGTGCCAGCAGCTTAGGGACAGGGAACACTGAAGCTTTCTTT	TRBJ1-1	TRBV11-1	TRBD1	-
CASSLSPGQGAYEQYF	TGCGCCAGCAGCCTGTCTCCGGGACAGGGGGCGTACGAGCAGTACTTC	TRBJ2-7	TRBV4-1	TRBD1	once
CACHGTGGASYEQYF	TGTGCCTGCCACGGGACAGGGGGCGCTTCCTACGAGCAGTACTTC	TRBJ2-7	TRBV30	TRBD1	-
CASSVTGGKDEQFF	TGTGCCAGCAGTGTAACGGGAGGAAAGGATGAGCAGTTCTTC	TRBJ2-1	TRBV2	TRBD2	-
CASTGLEKLFF	TGTGCCAGCACAGGGCTGGAAAAACTGTTTTTT	TRBJ1-4	TRBV28	-	once
CASSLPGGLRGYTF	TGTGCCAGCAGCTTGCCAGGAGGATTACGTGGCTACACCTTC	TRBJ1-2	TRBV5-4	-	-
CASSAGLAGVSDTQYF	TGCGCCAGCAGCGCCGGACTAGCGGGAGTATCAGATACGCAGTATTTT	TRBJ2-3	TRBV5-1	TRBD2	-
CASSSGWNTDTQYF	TGTGCCAGCAGCTCGGGATGGAACACAGATACGCAGTATTTT	TRBJ2-3	TRBV5-4	-	-
CASSYQGSGNTIYF	TGTGCCAGCAGCTATCAGGGGTCTGGAAACACCATATATTTT	TRBJ1-3	TRBV5-6	-	-
CASSVQSGGINEQYF	TGTGCCAGCAGCGTCCAGTCAGGGGGGATCAACGAGCAGTACTTC	TRBJ2-7	TRBV7-3	-	-
CASSYGQGSSYEQYF	TGTGCCAGCAGTTATGGTCAGGGTAGCTCCTACGAGCAGTACTTC	TRBJ2-7	TRBV6-6	-	-
CSVDGTGISGANVLTF	TGCAGCGTTGATGGGACAGGGATCTCTGGGGCCAACGTCCTGACTTTC	TRBJ2-6	TRBV29-1	TRBD1	-
CASSLTGGYSGNTIYF	TGTGCCAGCAGCTTAACAGGGGGATACTCTGGAAACACCATATATTTT	TRBJ1-3	TRBV7-6	TRBD1	few
CASSLELAGDYEQYF	TGTGCCAGCAGCTTAGAGCTAGCGGGAGACTACGAGCAGTACTTC	TRBJ2-7	TRBV11-2	TRBD2	-
CASRPEKGVNTEAFF	TGTGCCAGCAGACCCGAGAAGGGGGTGAACACTGAAGCTTTCTTT	TRBJ1-1	TRBV2	-	-
CASSRTGFSYEQYF	TGTGCCAGCAGTCGCACAGGTTTCTCCTACGAGCAGTACTTC	TRBJ2-7	TRBV2	-	-
CASSSGLAGFYEQYF	TGTGCCAGCAGCAGCGGACTAGCGGGTTTCTACGAGCAGTACTTC	TRBJ2-7	TRBV9	TRBD2	-